This passage covers 26 T cell receptor beta chains from one sample sequenced in a study of T cell responses to AZD1222 COVID-19 vaccine. TCRdb's copy holds only in-frame clones and misses some; the assay was immunoSEQ multiplex PCR. Of some 200,000 clones listed, approximately 94% are singletons. The sample in question was peripheral blood, obtained on day 0 of MenACWY control vaccination. The origin of the receptors is an adult in good health.

The rearrangement links TRBV7-2 to TRBJ2-2; possibly TRBD1 for D (5 bases). CDR1 SGHTA and CDR2 FQGNSA come from the germline V gene. The CDR3 has 15 amino acids. The V and J ends lost 1 base and 1 base respectively, with 7 bases between them. This chain's CDR3 is CASSLGTQNTGELFF. In DNA form, the CDR3 reads TGTGCCAGCAGCTTAGGGACACAGAACACCGGGGAGCTGTTTTTT.

The V gene is TRBV5-1, the J gene TRBJ2-5; D may be TRBD1 or TRBD2 (5 bases each). Trimming took off 0 bases at V and 1 base at J, with 10 bases between the two ends. The CDR3 totals 15 residues. Germline CDR1 and CDR2: SGHRS and YFSETQ. The CDR3 reads CASSLGGASQETQYF. For the CDR3, the DNA is TGCGCCAGCAGCTTGGGAGGGGCTAGCCAAGAGACCCAGTACTTC.

The V call is TRBV5-4, the J call TRBJ2-1; D is possibly TRBD1 (5 bases). The CDR3 has 14 amino acids. Looked up from germline, CDR1 is SGHNT and CDR2 is YYREEE (reference sequence). The V end was cut by 0 bases, the J end by 7 bases, with 11 bases between. CDR3 loop: CASSLGGSSNEQFF. CDR3 coding DNA: TGTGCCAGCAGCTTGGGGGGCTCCTCTAATGAGCAGTTCTTC.

The chain joins TRBV28 to TRBJ1-2; possibly TRBD1 for D (5 bases). Trimming left V 2 bases short and J 7 bases short, with 14 bases between. CDR1 MDHEN and CDR2 SYDVKM come from the germline V gene. This CDR3 region has 14 residues. The CDR3 DNA reads TGTGCCAGCAGTTTAACCGCGACAGCGTCTGGCTACACCTTC. Translated: CASSLTATASGYTF.

The rearrangement links TRBV2 to TRBJ2-2; D perhaps matches TRBD1 (6 bases). The germline V gene has CDR1 SNHLY and CDR2 FYNNEI. The CDR3 is 15 residues long. Trimming removed 5 bases at V and 4 bases at J, with 14 bases between. The CDR3 reads CASSTETGGTGELFF. The CDR3 DNA reads as TGTGCCAGCAGTACCGAGACAGGCGGCACCGGGGAGCTGTTTTTT.

The V gene is TRBV11-2, the J gene TRBJ1-1; D not certain. The CDR3 has 13 amino acids. The germline V and J ends were trimmed by 5 bases and 3 bases, with 10 bases remaining between them. The germline V gene encodes CDR1 SGHAT and CDR2 FQNNGV. The CDR3 nucleotides read TGTGCCAGCAGCCCTCTAACGGACACTGAAGCTTTCTTT. As protein: CASSPLTDTEAFF.

The chain recombines TRBV7-2 with TRBJ1-6; D is unclear. The V end was cut by 1 base, the J end by 13 bases, with 11 bases between. CDR1 and CDR2 (germline): SGHTA, FQGNSA. CDR3 size: 13 residues. Here the CDR3 DNA reads TGTGCCAGCAGCTTAGTGGGCCCGGGCCCCCTCCACTTT. Protein product: CASSLVGPGPLHF.

The genes are TRBV19 and TRBJ1-4; 8 bases line up with TRBD1. Germline trimming cut 4 bases from V and 6 bases from J; bases unmatched to any gene: 4. CDR3 size: 14 residues. Germline CDR1 and CDR2: LNHDA and SQIVND (reference sequence). The CDR3 sequence is CASSTTGDDEKLFF. CDR3 in DNA: TGTGCCAGTAGTACGACAGGGGATGATGAAAAACTGTTTTTT.

The rearrangement links TRBV27 to TRBJ1-1, with a possible D match to TRBD1 (5 bases). The CDR3 spans 14 residues. Germline V gives CDR1 MNHEY, CDR2 SMNVEV (reference sequence). Trimming pared 3 bases from V and 4 bases from J, leaving 12 bases between. This chain's CDR3 is CASSFSGRSTEAFF. The CDR3 bases are TGTGCCAGCAGTTTTTCGGGACGTTCCACTGAAGCTTTCTTT.

The chain employs TRBV6-2 or TRBV6-3 and TRBJ1-2; no clear D. This CDR3 has 12 amino acids. Trimming pared 5 bases from V and 0 bases from J, leaving 4 bases between. Looked up from germline, CDR1 is MNHEY and CDR2 is SVGEGT. CDR3 in amino acids: CASSQTNYGYTF. In nucleotides, the CDR3 is TGTGCCAGCAGTCAAACTAACTATGGCTACACCTTC.

The rearrangement joins TRBV27 to TRBJ2-5, with a tentative D call TRBD1 (5 bases). Germline V gene data show CDR1 as MNHEY and CDR2 as SMNVEV (reference sequence). This CDR3 is 15 amino acids long. V shed 8 bases and J shed 1 base, with 17 bases lying between them. CDR3 in amino acids: CASGRVGQGQETQYF. CDR3 sequence (DNA): TGTGCCAGCGGCCGGGTGGGGCAGGGCCAAGAGACCCAGTACTTC.

This CDR3 reads CASSLRYSGTLEAFF. For the CDR3, the DNA is TGTGCCAGCAGTTTGAGATACAGTGGAACCCTTGAAGCTTTCTTT. J is TRBJ1-1 and V is TRBV28; D gene uncertain. Trimming removed 3 bases from V and 7 bases from J, with 18 bases in between. CDR3 length: 15 amino acids. In germline, CDR1 is MDHEN, CDR2 SYDVKM. The variable domain in full, with the rest retrieved from reference TRBV28 and TRBJ1-1, is DVKVTQSSRYLVKRTGEKVFLECVQDMDHENMFWYRQDPGLGLRLIYFSYDVKMKEKGDIPEGYSVSREKKERFSLILESASTNQTSMYLCASSLRYSGTLEAFFGQGTRLTVV.

The chain links TRBV28 to TRBJ1-1; TRBD1 matches at 8 bases. Trimming removed 5 bases from V and 4 bases from J; junction bases left unmatched: 6. The CDR3 is made up of 14 amino acids. Germline CDR1 is MDHEN and CDR2 is SYDVKM. This chain's CDR3 is CASSINRGTTEAFF. The CDR3 nucleotides read TGTGCCAGCAGTATTAACAGGGGGACCACTGAAGCTTTCTTT. Supplemented by reference TRBV28 and TRBJ1-1, the full variable domain reads DVKVTQSSRYLVKRTGEKVFLECVQDMDHENMFWYRQDPGLGLRLIYFSYDVKMKEKGDIPEGYSVSREKKERFSLILESASTNQTSMYLCASSINRGTTEAFFGQGTRLTVV.

The chain recombines TRBV7-7 with TRBJ2-2; perhaps TRBD1 as D (6 bases). In germline, CDR1 is SSHAT, CDR2 FNYEAQ (reference sequence). The CDR3 is made up of 15 amino acids. The V and J ends lost 4 bases and 4 bases respectively, with 13 bases between them. In DNA, the CDR3 is TGTGCCAGCAGCTCTACAGGGTCGACCACCGGGGAGCTGTTTTTT. Amino acids: CASSSTGSTTGELFF.

The chain is built from TRBV14 and TRBJ2-7; TRBD1 might be the D (6 bases). The CDR3 spans 13 residues. CDR1 SGHDN and CDR2 FVKESK come from the germline V gene. Deletions cut 5 bases from V and 3 bases from J, with 11 bases between. CDR3 DNA: TGTGCCAGCAGCAGTTTAGGGGGCTACGAGCAGTACTTC. Translating it yields CASSSLGGYEQYF.

The CDR3 sequence is CASRVSDVSGEQFF. For the CDR3, the DNA is TGTGCCAGTAGGGTCTCGGACGTATCCGGCGAGCAGTTCTTC. The chain employs TRBV19 and TRBJ2-1, with D hard to call. V was trimmed by 6 bases and J by 10 bases, leaving 19 bases between them. There are 14 residues in the CDR3. The V gene's germline CDR1 is LNHDA and CDR2 SQIVND (reference sequence).

The J gene is TRBJ1-5, the V gene TRBV6-5; 8 bases are a match to TRBD1. The CDR3 loop spans 14 amino acids. The germline V gene has CDR1 MNHEY and CDR2 SVGAGI. After removal of 3 bases from V and 4 bases from J, the junction contained 2 bases not matched to a gene. The CDR3 spells CASSYTGGNQPQHF. The CDR3 DNA is TGTGCCAGCAGTTATACAGGGGGAAATCAGCCCCAGCATTTT.

The V call is TRBV29-1, the J call TRBJ2-3, with D maybe TRBD1 (7 bases). V gave up 7 bases and J gave up 2 bases, with 22 bases separating them. The germline V gene has CDR1 SQVTM and CDR2 ANQGSEA. CDR3 length: 16 amino acids. CDR3 DNA sequence: TGCAGCGCTACAGGGGACTTAGGGGGATTCACAGATACGCAGTATTTT. This codes for CSATGDLGGFTDTQYF.

This clone was seen a single time. The rearrangement uses TRBV5-1 and TRBJ1-3, with D perhaps matching TRBD1 (5 bases). The CDR3 covers 15 residues. V was trimmed by 4 bases and J by 4 bases, leaving 15 bases between them. Germline V CDR1 and CDR2: SGHRS, YFSETQ. CDR3 in DNA: TGCGCCAGCAGCCCGGGGGGAAGTCCCGGAAACACCATATATTTT. Its protein product is CASSPGGSPGNTIYF. The complete variable domain, with remaining parts taken from reference TRBV5-1 and TRBJ1-3, reads KAGVTQTPRYLIKTRGQQVTLSCSPISGHRSVSWYQQTPGQGLQFLFEYFSETQRNKGNFPGRFSGRQFSNSRSEMNVSTLELGDSALYLCASSPGGSPGNTIYFGEGSWLTVV.

This clone occurred once. The chain carries TRBV19 and TRBJ1-4, with D maybe TRBD1 (5 bases). CDR3 size: 16 residues. CDR1 is LNHDA and CDR2 is SQIVND in the germline V gene (reference sequence). V was trimmed by 6 bases and J by 8 bases, leaving 22 bases between them. DNA of the CDR3: TGTGCCAGTAGCTCGACAGTGATACGGCCCGAAGAAAAACTGTTTTTT. The encoded protein is CASSSTVIRPEEKLFF.

The chain recombines TRBV5-4 with TRBJ1-5; D remains ambiguous. Trimming took 4 bases from V and 3 from J, leaving 14 bases between them. This CDR3 contains 15 residues. CDR1 is SGHNT and CDR2 is YYREEE in the germline V gene (reference sequence). CDR3 loop: CASSPGAEPNQPQHF. In DNA form, the CDR3 reads TGTGCCAGCAGCCCGGGCGCAGAGCCCAATCAGCCCCAGCATTTT. Filled out from reference TRBV5-4 and TRBJ1-5, the complete variable domain reads ETGVTQSPTHLIKTRGQQVTLRCSSQSGHNTVSWYQQALGQGPQFIFQYYREEENGRGNFPPRFSGLQFPNYSSELNVNALELDDSALYLCASSPGAEPNQPQHFGDGTRLSIL.

This sequence joins TRBV5-1 and TRBJ2-3, with 7 bases that match TRBD1. CDR1 is SGHRS, CDR2 YFSETQ, per germline. V trimming: 4 bases; J trimming: 4 bases; junction bases outside the gene matches: 3. This CDR3 is built from 13 residues. This CDR3 reads CASSGTASDTQYF. Written as DNA, the CDR3 is TGCGCCAGCAGCGGGACAGCGTCAGATACGCAGTATTTT.

As for this clone: Other nucleotide sequences in the sample specify the same CDR3. The chain is built from TRBV19 and TRBJ2-7, with a weak D call TRBD1 (5 bases). CDR3 length: 13 amino acids. Per the germline V gene, CDR1 is LNHDA and CDR2 is SQIVND (reference sequence). The germline V and J ends were trimmed by 4 bases and 1 base, with 8 bases remaining between them. CDR3 protein: CASSTQGSYEQYF. The CDR3 DNA reads TGTGCCAGTAGTACCCAGGGTTCCTACGAGCAGTACTTC. Full variable domain (remainder filled in from reference TRBV19 and TRBJ2-7): DGGITQSPKYLFRKEGQNVTLSCEQNLNHDAMYWYRQDPGQGLRLIYYSQIVNDFQKGDIAEGYSVSREKKESFPLTVTSAQKNPTAFYLCASSTQGSYEQYFGPGTRLTVT.

The chain links TRBV5-1 to TRBJ2-2; 7 bases agree with TRBD2. Losses at the gene ends were 0 bases for V and 1 base for J; bases not matched to a gene: 3. The CDR3 contains 16 residues. The germline V gene encodes CDR1 SGHRS and CDR2 YFSETQ. The CDR3 region is CASSLASGLNTGELFF. The CDR3 nucleotides are TGCGCCAGCAGCTTGGCTAGCGGACTGAACACCGGGGAGCTGTTTTTT.

The chain combines TRBV7-9 with TRBJ1-4; 7 nucleotides agree with TRBD1. CDR3 size: 14 residues. CDR1 SEHNR and CDR2 FQNEAQ come from the germline V gene (reference sequence). Trimming cost V 6 bases and J 2 bases; bases outside gene matches: 3. The CDR3 nucleotides are TGTGCCAGCAGAGTGACAGGGACTAATGAAAAACTGTTTTTT. It specifies CASRVTGTNEKLFF.

The rearrangement joins TRBV18 to TRBJ2-5, with 13 bases matching TRBD2. After removal of 5 bases from V and 5 bases from J, the junction contained 17 bases not matched to a gene. This CDR3 has 19 residues. Germline lookup yields CDR1 KGHSH and CDR2 LQKENI. The CDR3 sequence: CASSGLPGLAGNRGETQYF. In DNA, the CDR3 is TGTGCCAGCTCAGGCCTTCCGGGACTAGCGGGGAACCGGGGCGAGACCCAGTACTTC.